Reported below is one T cell receptor (beta chain). Its target is unknown. The entry originates in a study of glioma-infiltrating T cells after dendritic cell vaccination. The V and J ends lost 1 base and 4 bases respectively, with 13 bases between them. Germline V gene data show CDR1 as SEHNR and CDR2 as FQNEAQ (reference sequence). The CDR3 is 16 amino acids. Regarding the study as a whole: Only a small number of patients had complete blood and tumor samples. Longer survival after dendritic cell vaccination followed higher pretreatment TIL content.

TCRdb's table, derived via immunoSEQ multiplex PCR, lists solely in-frame clones and lacks some. This sample has fewer than 40,000 clones, with 85% to 95% found just once. The chain combines TRBV7-9 with TRBJ2-2, with a weak D call TRBD1 (6 bases). The clonotype was recovered from a human donor with glioblastoma. The sequences come from blood, collected before dendritic cell vaccination. In nucleotides, the CDR3 is TGTGCCAGCAGCTTAGGGGGTAGGGGGACCACCGGGGAGCTGTTTTTT. Amino acid sequence: CASSLGGRGTTGELFF.